The 25 T cell receptor beta chains given below trace back to one sample, sequenced in a study of T cell responses to AZD1222 COVID-19 vaccine. Method: immunoSEQ multiplex PCR; TCRdb's copy keeps in-frame clones and lacks some. The data show 140,000 to 150,000 clones, about 92% seen once. The sequencing used peripheral blood, collected after recovery from COVID-19. The receptors were gathered from an adult who had recovered from COVID-19.

The genes are TRBV19 and TRBJ1-2, with 10 nucleotides matching TRBD1. The V segment lost 7 bases and the J segment 7 bases; nucleotides outside the gene matches: 6. Germline V lookup: CDR1 LNHDA, CDR2 SQIVND (reference sequence). The CDR3 covers 13 residues. DNA of the CDR3: TGTGCCAGTAAGACAGGGGGCCCGAGTGGCTACACCTTC. Translation: CASKTGGPSGYTF. Using reference TRBV19 and TRBJ1-2 for the parts outside the CDR3, the full variable domain is DGGITQSPKYLFRKEGQNVTLSCEQNLNHDAMYWYRQDPGQGLRLIYYSQIVNDFQKGDIAEGYSVSREKKESFPLTVTSAQKNPTAFYLCASKTGGPSGYTFGSGTRLTVV.

In its sample, this clone was seen once. The rearrangement joins TRBV7-9 to TRBJ1-3, with D unclear. The CDR3 consists of 18 residues. V lost 5 bases and J lost 0, with 20 bases in between. Germline V CDR1 and CDR2: SEHNR, FQNEAQ (reference sequence). The CDR3: CASSLPTGKIASGNTIYF. The CDR3 region has the DNA TGTGCCAGCAGCCTTCCGACCGGAAAAATCGCCTCTGGAAACACCATATATTTT.

The chain has TRBV9 and TRBJ1-1; D not certain. V lost 0 bases and J lost 1, with 4 bases in between. The CDR3 is 13 amino acids. Germline CDR1 SGDLS, CDR2 YYNGEE. The chain's CDR3 is CASSVESNTEAFF. CDR3 nucleotide sequence: TGTGCCAGCAGCGTAGAATCGAACACTGAAGCTTTCTTT.

The chain is built from TRBV29-1 and TRBJ2-1, with D perhaps TRBD1 or TRBD2 (5 bases each). This CDR3 has 13 amino acids. Trimming removed 3 bases at V and 5 bases at J, with 11 bases between. Germline CDR1 SQVTM, CDR2 ANQGSEA. The CDR3 nucleotides are TGCAGCGTTGAGAGGGGAAGGAACAATGAGCAGTTCTTC. Encoded protein: CSVERGRNNEQFF.

This rearrangement joins TRBV3-1 (or the pseudogene TRBV3-2) to TRBJ2-7; the D is unclear. The CDR3 contains 12 residues. The germline gives CDR1 LGHDT, CDR2 YNNKEL (reference sequence). Between the trimmed V and J ends, which lost 3 bases and 9 bases, there was a span of 12 bases. CDR3 coding DNA: TGTGCCAGCAGCCATGGATTGGGGTGGCAGTACTTC. Its protein product is CASSHGLGWQYF.

In nucleotides, the CDR3 is TGTGCCAGCAGCCTGGGACTAGCGTACAATGAGCAGTTCTTC. Protein: CASSLGLAYNEQFF. The V gene is TRBV7-2, the J gene TRBJ2-1, with TRBD2 identical over 10 bases. J gave up 4 bases and V 5 bases, and 2 bases lay outside the gene matches. Looked up from germline, CDR1 is SGHTA and CDR2 is FQGNSA. The CDR3 consists of 14 residues. Filled out from reference TRBV7-2 and TRBJ2-1, the complete variable domain reads GAGVSQSPSNKVTEKGKDVELRCDPISGHTALYWYRQSLGQGLEFLIYFQGNSAPDKSGLPSDRFSAERTGGSVSTLTIQRTQQEDSAVYLCASSLGLAYNEQFFGPGTRLTVL.

The chain combines TRBV2 with TRBJ2-7; D is perhaps TRBD1 (6 bases). Germline assignment: CDR1 SNHLY and CDR2 FYNNEI. V lost 7 bases to trimming and J lost 1 base, with 14 bases between them. The CDR3 is 14 amino acids. This CDR3 reads CASKYQGSSYEQYF. The CDR3 bases are TGTGCCAGCAAATACCAGGGGAGTTCCTACGAGCAGTACTTC.

This clone was seen only once. The rearrangement uses TRBV7-2 and TRBJ1-2; D may be TRBD1 (5 bases). The V and J ends lost 5 bases and 8 bases respectively, with 21 bases between them. This CDR3 spans 15 amino acids. Germline CDR1 and CDR2: SGHTA and FQGNSA. The CDR3 DNA reads as TGTGCCAGCAGCCCCCGACAGAGCGCAAAAGGGGGCTACACCTTC. Its translation is CASSPRQSAKGGYTF.

This chain joins TRBV28 and TRBJ2-3; TRBD1 agrees at 8 bases. Trimming took 6 bases from V and 0 from J; bases not matched to a gene: 5. The CDR3 has 15 residues. Germline CDR1 is MDHEN and CDR2 is SYDVKM. The CDR3, as DNA: TGTGCCAGCAGGGCGGGACAGGTTAGCACAGATACGCAGTATTTT. Its protein product is CASRAGQVSTDTQYF.

The rearrangement joins TRBV4-1 to TRBJ2-1; D may be TRBD2 (6 bases). The CDR3 length is 14 residues. V was clipped by 3 bases and J by 1 base, with 7 bases between them. Germline loops: CDR1 MGHRA, CDR2 YSYEKL. CDR3 amino acids: CASSQGGSYNEQFF. CDR3 DNA sequence: TGCGCCAGCAGCCAGGGAGGATCCTACAATGAGCAGTTCTTC.

The V and J genes are TRBV9 and TRBJ2-1, with 9 positions matching TRBD2. V trimming: 0 bases; J trimming: 8 bases; junction bases outside the gene matches: 9. The CDR3 length is 16 residues. Germline V lookup: CDR1 SGDLS, CDR2 YYNGEE. CDR3 region: CASSVDGSGRGDEQFF. The CDR3 bases are TGTGCCAGCAGCGTAGACGGTAGCGGGAGAGGGGATGAGCAGTTCTTC.

CDR3 bases: TGTGCCAGCAGCTTGGGCAGGACCTACGAGCAGTACTTC. Protein sequence: CASSLGRTYEQYF. The chain has TRBV7-3 and TRBJ2-7; D gene unclear. Germline CDR1 SGHTA, CDR2 FQGTGA. V lost 3 bases to trimming and J lost 2 bases, with 8 bases between them. This CDR3 spans 13 amino acids.

The rearrangement uses TRBV5-1 and TRBJ1-1; the D gene is possibly TRBD1 (6 bases). Germline-derived CDR1 and CDR2 are SGHRS and YFSETQ. V was clipped by 4 bases and J by 1 base, with 14 bases between them. There are 15 residues in the CDR3. The CDR3 region has the DNA TGCGCCAGCAGCGCGCAGGGGACGCGGAACACTGAAGCTTTCTTT. This gives the protein CASSAQGTRNTEAFF.

The CDR3 DNA follows: TGTGCCAGCAGCCCTGACAGGGGCGGGCAGTACTTC. Its translation: CASSPDRGGQYF. The J gene is TRBJ2-7, the V gene TRBV5-8, with 8 bases matching TRBD1. The CDR3 has 12 amino acids. Unmatched junction bases numbered 6, after V lost 4 bases and J lost 9 bases. Per germline, CDR1 SGHTS and CDR2 YDEGEE.

This clone has just one count. V is TRBV6-6 and J is TRBJ2-2; 8 nucleotides agree with TRBD2. In germline, CDR1 is MNHNY, CDR2 SVGAGI (reference sequence). There are 13 residues in the CDR3. Trimming cost V 10 bases and J 4 bases; bases outside gene matches: 5. The CDR3 sequence is CATREGVTGELFF. The CDR3 bases are TGTGCCACTCGGGAGGGTGTCACCGGGGAGCTGTTTTTT.

This chain links TRBV7-8 with TRBJ1-4; D unresolved. Looked up from germline, CDR1 is SGHVS and CDR2 is FQNEAQ. This CDR3 has 14 residues. Trimming cost V 5 bases and J 8 bases, with 15 bases left between them. This CDR3 is CASSHGPTQEKLFF. CDR3 coding DNA: TGTGCCAGCAGCCATGGACCCACACAGGAAAAACTGTTTTTT.

The V call is TRBV5-1, the J call TRBJ1-1; 11 bases align to TRBD1. The junction had 6 bases not matched to a gene; V was cut back by 2 bases and J by 6 bases. The germline V gene encodes CDR1 SGHRS and CDR2 YFSETQ. This CDR3 has 15 residues. CDR3 in DNA: TGCGCCAGCAGCTTACAAGGACAGGGGGCAGCTGAAGCTTTCTTT. This translates into CASSLQGQGAAEAFF.

This clone was detected only once. The chain combines TRBV2 with TRBJ1-1; TRBD1 agrees at 10 bases. Germline V CDR1 and CDR2: SNHLY, FYNNEI. J gave up 6 bases and V 6 bases, and 10 bases lay outside the gene matches. CDR3 size: 15 residues. CDR3 sequence: CASSLIRDRGPEAFF. For the CDR3, the DNA is TGTGCCAGCAGCTTGATCCGGGACAGGGGCCCTGAAGCTTTCTTT.

J is TRBJ1-1 and V is TRBV18; 11 bases agree with TRBD1. The length of the CDR3 is 15 residues. Germline V gives CDR1 KGHSH, CDR2 LQKENI. V dropped 5 bases and J dropped 4; count of bases not matched to a gene: 6. CDR3 sequence: CASSTGTGGSTEAFF. CDR3 nucleotide sequence: TGTGCCAGCTCAACAGGGACAGGGGGGAGCACTGAAGCTTTCTTT.

The chain uses TRBV28 and TRBJ2-3; 10 bases line up with TRBD2. V lost 5 bases to trimming and J lost 0 bases; unmatched junction nucleotides: 5. Germline V gene sequence: CDR1 MDHEN, CDR2 SYDVKM. CDR3 length equals 16 residues. CDR3 protein: CASSPQREGSTDTQYF. CDR3 DNA sequence: TGTGCCAGCAGTCCACAGCGGGAGGGGAGCACAGATACGCAGTATTTT.

The CDR3 spells CATSRDFQGRGTEAFF. DNA for the CDR3: TGTGCCACCAGCAGAGATTTTCAGGGTCGGGGCACTGAAGCTTTCTTT. The chain couples TRBV15 to TRBJ1-1; a possible D gene is TRBD1 (5 bases). The CDR3 has 16 amino acids. CDR1 is LNHNV and CDR2 is YYDKDF in the germline V gene (reference sequence). The germline V and J ends were trimmed by 0 bases and 4 bases, with 15 bases remaining between them.

The chain combines TRBV6-5 with TRBJ2-7; possibly TRBD2 for D (7 bases). This CDR3 has 14 residues. The germline CDR1 and CDR2 sequences are MNHEY and SVGAGI. V lost 2 bases, J lost 2 bases, and 10 bases lay in between. The CDR3 protein is CASSYGEGAYEQYF. In nucleotides, the CDR3 is TGTGCCAGCAGTTACGGGGAGGGGGCCTACGAGCAGTACTTC.

This chain joins TRBV24-1 and TRBJ2-3; possibly TRBD1 for D (6 bases). Trimming shortened V by 3 bases and J by 0 bases, and 15 bases separated the two germline ends. The CDR3 sequence is 17 residues long. CDR1 and CDR2 (germline): KGHDR, SFDVKD. DNA of the CDR3: TGTGCCACCAGTGATCCCTTGGGGGCGGGTAGCACAGATACGCAGTATTTT. Amino acids: CATSDPLGAGSTDTQYF.

The rearrangement links TRBV27 to TRBJ2-1, with 8 bases matching TRBD1. The CDR3 length is 15 residues. Trimming removed 5 bases from V and 5 bases from J; junction bases left unmatched: 8. Germline-derived CDR1 and CDR2 are MNHEY and SMNVEV (reference sequence). The DNA of the CDR3 is TGTGCCAGCAGTCTCCAGCGGACAGGGAACAATGAGCAGTTCTTC. This encodes CASSLQRTGNNEQFF.

V and J are TRBV3-1 (or the pseudogene TRBV3-2) and TRBJ2-5; 9 nucleotides agree with TRBD2. In germline, CDR1 is LGHDT, CDR2 YNNKEL (reference sequence). The CDR3 has 16 residues. Trimming cost V 1 base and J 4 bases; bases outside gene matches: 7. This CDR3 is CASSQATGLAPETQYF. The CDR3 DNA reads as TGTGCCAGCAGCCAAGCTACGGGACTAGCCCCAGAGACCCAGTACTTC.